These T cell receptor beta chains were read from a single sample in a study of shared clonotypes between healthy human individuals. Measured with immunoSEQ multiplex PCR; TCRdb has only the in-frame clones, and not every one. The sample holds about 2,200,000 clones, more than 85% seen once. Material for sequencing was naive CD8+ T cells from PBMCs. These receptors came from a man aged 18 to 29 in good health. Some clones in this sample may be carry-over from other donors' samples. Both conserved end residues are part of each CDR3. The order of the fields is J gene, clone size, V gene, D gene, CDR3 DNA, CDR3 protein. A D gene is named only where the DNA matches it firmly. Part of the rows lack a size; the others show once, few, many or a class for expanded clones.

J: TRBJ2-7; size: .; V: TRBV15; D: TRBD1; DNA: TGTGCCACCAGCAGAGACCGGGACAGAGGGCCCCGCGAGCAGTACTTC; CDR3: CATSRDRDRGPREQYF
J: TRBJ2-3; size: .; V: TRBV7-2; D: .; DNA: TGTGCCAGCAGCGGAGGGAGAGGCACAGATACGCAGTATTTT; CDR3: CASSGGRGTDTQYF
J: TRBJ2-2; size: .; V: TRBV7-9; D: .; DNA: TGTGCCAGCAGCCCAAGCGGAAAAGGGGGCGGGGAGCTGTTTTTT; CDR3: CASSPSGKGGGELFF
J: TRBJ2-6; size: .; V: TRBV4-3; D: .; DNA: TGCGCCAGCGCCGGGGGGCTGGCTGGGGCCAACGTCCTGACTTTC; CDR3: CASAGGLAGANVLTF
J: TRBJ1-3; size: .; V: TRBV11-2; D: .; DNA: TGTGCCAGCAGCCCCAGCCTATACTCTGGAAACACCATATATTTT; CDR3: CASSPSLYSGNTIYF
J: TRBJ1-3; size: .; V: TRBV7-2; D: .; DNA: TGTGCCAGCAGCCCCGGGACCTCTGGAAACACCATATATTTT; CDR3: CASSPGTSGNTIYF
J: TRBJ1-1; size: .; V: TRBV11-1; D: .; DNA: TGTGCCAGCAGCTTAGACACCGGATACACTGAAGCTTTCTTT; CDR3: CASSLDTGYTEAFF
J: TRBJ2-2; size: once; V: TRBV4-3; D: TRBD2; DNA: TGCGCCAGCAGCCAAGGGATCACTAGCGGGAGGACTAACACCGGGGAGCTGTTTTTT; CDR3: CASSQGITSGRTNTGELFF
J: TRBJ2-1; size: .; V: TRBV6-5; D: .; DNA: TGTGCCAGCAGCCCGGGGGTGAATGAGCAGTTCTTC; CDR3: CASSPGVNEQFF
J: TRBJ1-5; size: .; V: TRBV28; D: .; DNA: TGTGCCAGCAGTTCCCGGGACACCCGATATCAGCCCCAGCATTTT; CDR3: CASSSRDTRYQPQHF
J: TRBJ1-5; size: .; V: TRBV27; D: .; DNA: TGTGCCAGCAGCCAGACAGCATATCAGCCCCAGCATTTT; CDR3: CASSQTAYQPQHF
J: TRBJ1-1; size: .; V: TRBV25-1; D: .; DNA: TGTGCCAGCAGTGATCAGGATACGAACACTGAAGCTTTCTTT; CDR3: CASSDQDTNTEAFF
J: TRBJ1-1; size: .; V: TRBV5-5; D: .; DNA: TGTGCCAGCAGTCCGGCCGCACCCAGCACTGAAGCTTTCTTT; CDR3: CASSPAAPSTEAFF
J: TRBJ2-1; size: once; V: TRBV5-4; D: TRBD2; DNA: TGTGCCGGCAGCTTGGGACTAGCGGGAGGGCCCCCGTACAATGAGCAGTTCTTC; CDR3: CAGSLGLAGGPPYNEQFF